This T cell receptor beta chain was sequenced for a study of T cell responses to AZD1222 COVID-19 vaccine. Study-level results: It was only 6 or 7 AZD1222 recipients who were seropositive at baseline. The sample set comprised mostly white British donors with more females, and clonal diversity was possibly underestimated. Spike-specific TCR breadth and depth both grew after two AZD1222 doses.

There are 14 residues in the CDR3. Germline V gene sequence: CDR1 MNHEY, CDR2 SVGAGI. The junction had 5 bases not matched to a gene; V was cut back by 8 bases and J by 1 base. Here immunoSEQ multiplex PCR was the method, and the copy in TCRdb shows in-frame clones only, minus some. The sample includes about 83,000 clones, around 87% of them seen just once. Concerning this clone: What it binds is not known.

The TCR sequence derives from an adult in good health. This chain links TRBV6-5 with TRBJ1-5, with 7 bases that match TRBD1. This sample comprised peripheral blood, obtained on day 0 of MenACWY control vaccination. This CDR3 is CASQLTGSNQPQHF. Here the CDR3 DNA reads TGTGCCAGCCAATTGACAGGGAGCAATCAGCCCCAGCATTTT.